This T cell receptor (beta chain) emerged from a study of T cell repertoires in cytomegalovirus infection. Study background: Well-studied HLA-B-restricted epitopes and recently identified HLA-C-restricted epitopes of CMV were both used in the study. Matching HLA type and CMV infection were both indicated by public TCR beta signatures. Notes on the study in general: HLA-C-restricted CMV-specific TCR beta clonotypes were dominant in the ex vivo response. Summed frequency of shared TCR beta families picked out CMV carriers who also had the relevant HLA.

TCRdb re-analysed the reads in MiXCR, keeping a single row per CDR3 protein. The repertoire holds some 590,000 distinct CDR3 sequences, 40% seen once, with more than 40% in the top ten. A remark on this clonotype: The antigen is unknown.

The clonotype was recovered from a human donor in good health (CMV status not recorded). Some clones in this sample may be carry-over from other donors' samples. The sequenced sample was cultured PBMCs, obtained from culture after CMV antigen stimulation.

This CDR3 reads CASSIAYVNTEAFF. The CDR3 DNA reads TGTGCCAGCAGCATAGCTTATGTGAACACTGAAGCTTTCTTT. This sequence joins TRBV6-5 and TRBJ1-1; D ambiguous. Trimming took 6 bases from V and 0 from J, leaving 11 bases between them. Germline V gene sequence: CDR1 MNHEY, CDR2 SVGAGI. The CDR3 is made up of 14 amino acids.